Here is one T cell receptor (beta chain) with its context. This clone was counted a few times. It lacks a known antigen. Base-call qualities are not available, and no considerably larger clone is one nucleotide away. This sample is part of a study of OX40 agonist ivuxolimab in advanced cancers. For the study in its entirety: Ivuxolimab was a fully human IgG2 agonistic monoclonal antibody targeting the costimulatory receptor OX40 (CD134). Intravenous ivuxolimab was administered to patients every 2 weeks at six dose levels: 0.01, 0.1, 0.3, 1.5, 3 and 10 mg/kg. Among the approximately 50 dose-escalation patients, some 20 had hepatocellular carcinoma, roughly 15 melanoma, 9 renal cell carcinoma and 9 head and neck cancer. In the dose-escalation cohort, nearly 85% of patients were male, and the mean age was around 60 years with a range of roughly 23 to 79. Prior anti-PD-1, anti-PD-L1 or anti-CTLA-4 therapy was permitted, and checkpoint inhibitors had been received by 40% to 50% of dose-escalation patients. Partial responses occurred in three dose-escalation patients, of whom one had hepatocellular carcinoma and two had cutaneous melanoma. The purpose of peripheral TCRbeta sequencing was to test whether ivuxolimab changed TCR sequence diversity and led to clonal T-cell expansion. The paper describes the monotherapy dose-escalation part (N ≈ 52 patients) of the phase I trial of ivuxolimab.

For sequencing of the TCRbeta CDR3 region, genomic DNA was extracted from the sorted cells. The immunoSEQ Assay was used for sequencing of TCRbeta CDR3 regions. TCRdb holds this immuneACCESS table with in-frame rearrangements only. Some clones are missing; in checked studies, unresolved V genes explain under half, and the rest has no known cause. A total of some 50,000 clones appear in this sample, approximately 80% of them only once. About 1.8% of the sample comes from the top ten. Overall study results and their limits: At doses of 0.1 to 3.0 mg/kg, clonal expansion of both CD4+ and CD8+ blood T cells was observed from baseline to week 6. The antigen specificity of the peripheral T cells that underwent clonal expansion was not determined. Low levels of normalized T-cell clonal expansion were also seen in some nonresponding patients. After ivuxolimab, CD8+ T cells had more expanded clones than CD4+ T cells on average. In partial responders in the 0.1-3.0 mg/kg groups, normalized peripheral clonal expansion was found to be among the lowest, especially among CD8+ T cells.

The trial excluded patients who had a history of autoimmune disease or who were on systemic immunosuppression. In every dose cohort, peripheral blood was drawn for TCR sequencing at baseline, cycle 4 day 1, and cycle 7 day 1. The samples were drawn from a first-in-human, open-label, multicenter phase I dose-escalation trial of ivuxolimab. Adults with locally advanced or metastatic melanoma, renal cell, hepatocellular, or head and neck squamous cell carcinoma were enrolled in the trial. CD4+ and CD8+ T cells were sorted separately from peripheral blood before TCR sequencing. CDR1 and CDR2 are drawn from the germline V gene (reference sequence): LNHDA, SQIVND. The CDR3 holds 13 amino acids from the cysteine to the phenylalanine. The entry retains the CDR3 DNA only, 39 bases that are in frame from base 1. Trimming at the junction amounts to 5 bases on V and 7 bases on J, and the germline ends lie 14 bases apart.

In this chain, TRBV19 is recombined with TRBJ1-1; no D segment can be confidently identified. The sample in question was CD4+ or CD8+ T cells sorted from blood, obtained in a trial of the OX40 agonist ivuxolimab. This clonotype was sampled from an adult with an advanced solid tumor such as melanoma, head and neck, liver or kidney cancer. The CDR3 region has the sequence CASSPRTRIEAFF. The DNA is TGTGCCAGTAGTCCCCGGACGAGGATTGAAGCTTTCTTT.